This paragraph covers one TCR beta chain sequence. The data derive from a study of CD8 T cells in Susac syndrome. An input of about 0.5 to 1 ug of RNA was subjected to reverse transcription using random hexamers. TCRdb fed the immunoSEQ multiplex PCR reads into MiXCR, producing one record per CDR3 protein. In the table there are 150,000 or so distinct CDR3 sequences, 85% to 95% of which are singletons. CDR3 length equals 16 residues. V lost 0 bases and J 0 bases, leaving 12 bases between the germline ends. Germline V gene data show CDR1 as SGHTA and CDR2 as FQGNSA. Source material: CD4+ T cells from PBMCs. The chain employs TRBV7-2 and TRBJ2-7; D is perhaps TRBD2 (5 bases). The receptor comes from a human donor in good health. In nucleotides, the CDR3 is TGTGCCAGCAGCTTAGCGAGGACTTATAGCTCCTACGAGCAGTACTTC. The encoded protein is CASSLARTYSSYEQYF.